These T cell receptor beta chains were read from a single sample in a study of monozygotic twins with inflammatory bowel disease. TCRdb reworked the 5' RACE reads into one entry per CDR3 protein, no DNA. This sample carries about 450,000 distinct CDR3 sequences, with about 2.6% going to the ten biggest clones. The source material was blood. These TCRs come from a human donor with ulcerative colitis or Crohn's disease, or a healthy co-twin of an affected twin (not recorded which). CDR3s include the opening cysteine and the closing phenylalanine or tryptophan. The order of the fields is V gene, J gene, CDR3 protein.

v_call: TRBV6-2/TRBV6-3; j_call: TRBJ2-5; cdr3_aa: CASSEGLAGVETQYF
v_call: TRBV6-1; j_call: TRBJ1-5; cdr3_aa: CASRTGTGDQPQHF
v_call: TRBV4-2; j_call: TRBJ1-5; cdr3_aa: CASSQVAVSDQPQHF
v_call: TRBV5-1; j_call: TRBJ2-4; cdr3_aa: CASSLGGATENIQYF
v_call: TRBV12-3/TRBV12-4; j_call: TRBJ1-6; cdr3_aa: CASRDRASSYNSPLHF
v_call: TRBV9; j_call: TRBJ1-3; cdr3_aa: CASSPERGYSGNTIYF
v_call: TRBV28; j_call: TRBJ2-1; cdr3_aa: CASSLAGTGFGSYNEQFF
v_call: TRBV4-3; j_call: TRBJ1-4; cdr3_aa: CASSWSNNEKLFF
v_call: TRBV20-1; j_call: TRBJ2-3; cdr3_aa: CSGRFGDTQYF
v_call: TRBV24-1; j_call: TRBJ1-5; cdr3_aa: CATSDRLSNQPQHF
v_call: TRBV6-5; j_call: TRBJ2-1; cdr3_aa: CASSLQERSIDEQFF
v_call: TRBV30; j_call: TRBJ2-1; cdr3_aa: CAWSVEAGEVEQFF
v_call: TRBV29-1; j_call: TRBJ2-2; cdr3_aa: CSVRSSGGAFDTGELFF
v_call: TRBV5-6; j_call: TRBJ1-2; cdr3_aa: CASSLSGTDYGYTF
v_call: TRBV6-5; j_call: TRBJ1-2; cdr3_aa: CASNQGGDYGYTF
v_call: TRBV10-3; j_call: TRBJ2-3; cdr3_aa: CAISGLSRDSTDTQYF
v_call: TRBV20-1; j_call: TRBJ2-7; cdr3_aa: CSQGSQDYEQYF
v_call: TRBV7-8; j_call: TRBJ2-7; cdr3_aa: CASSPEETLTYEQYF
v_call: TRBV10-3; j_call: TRBJ1-2; cdr3_aa: CAISLLDTEYSYGYTF